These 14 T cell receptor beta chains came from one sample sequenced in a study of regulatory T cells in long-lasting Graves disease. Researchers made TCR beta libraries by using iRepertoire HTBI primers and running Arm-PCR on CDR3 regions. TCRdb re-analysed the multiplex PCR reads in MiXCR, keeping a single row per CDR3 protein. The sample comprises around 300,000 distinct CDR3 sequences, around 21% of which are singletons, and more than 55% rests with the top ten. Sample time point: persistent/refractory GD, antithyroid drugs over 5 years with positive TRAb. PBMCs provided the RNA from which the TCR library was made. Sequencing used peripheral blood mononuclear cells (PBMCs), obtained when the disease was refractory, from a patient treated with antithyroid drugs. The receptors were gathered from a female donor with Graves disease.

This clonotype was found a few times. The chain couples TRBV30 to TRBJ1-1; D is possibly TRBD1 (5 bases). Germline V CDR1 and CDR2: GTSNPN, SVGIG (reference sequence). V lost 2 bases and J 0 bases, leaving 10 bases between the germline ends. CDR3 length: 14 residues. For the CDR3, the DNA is TGTGCCTGGAGTCACGACAGAATGAACACTGAAGCTTTCTTT. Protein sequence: CAWSHDRMNTEAFF. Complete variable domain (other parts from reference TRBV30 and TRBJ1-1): SQTIHQWPATLVQPVGSPLSLECTVEGTSNPNLYWYRQAAGRGLQLLFYSVGIGQISSEVPQNLSASRPQDRQFILSSKKLLLSDSGFYLCAWSHDRMNTEAFFGQGTRLTVV.

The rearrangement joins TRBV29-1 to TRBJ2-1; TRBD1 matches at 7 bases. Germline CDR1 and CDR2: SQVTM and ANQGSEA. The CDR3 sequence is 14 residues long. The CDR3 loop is CVADDRVSYNEQFF. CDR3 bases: TGCGTAGCCGACGACAGGGTATCCTACAATGAGCAGTTCTTC.

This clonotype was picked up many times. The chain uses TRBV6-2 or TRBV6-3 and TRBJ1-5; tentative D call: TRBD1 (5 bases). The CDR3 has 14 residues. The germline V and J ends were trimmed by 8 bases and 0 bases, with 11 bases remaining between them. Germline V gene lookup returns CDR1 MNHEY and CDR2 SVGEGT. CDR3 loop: CASLGHYSNQPQHF. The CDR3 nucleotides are TGTGCCAGCTTAGGACATTATAGCAATCAGCCCCAGCATTTT.

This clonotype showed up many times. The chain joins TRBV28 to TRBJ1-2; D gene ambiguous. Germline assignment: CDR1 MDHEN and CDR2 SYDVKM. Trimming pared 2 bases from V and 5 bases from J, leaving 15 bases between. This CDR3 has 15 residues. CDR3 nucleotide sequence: TGTGCCAGCAGTTTAGCCGGGCCTTCACCTTATGGCTACACCTTC. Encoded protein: CASSLAGPSPYGYTF.

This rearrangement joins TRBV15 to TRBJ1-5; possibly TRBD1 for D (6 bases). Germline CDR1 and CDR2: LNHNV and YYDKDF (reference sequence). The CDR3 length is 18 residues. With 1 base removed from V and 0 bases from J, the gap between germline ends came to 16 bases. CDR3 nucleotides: TGTGCCACCAGCAGAGGAGGCACGGGGGCTGATAGCAATCAGCCCCAGCATTTT. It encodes CATSRGGTGADSNQPQHF.

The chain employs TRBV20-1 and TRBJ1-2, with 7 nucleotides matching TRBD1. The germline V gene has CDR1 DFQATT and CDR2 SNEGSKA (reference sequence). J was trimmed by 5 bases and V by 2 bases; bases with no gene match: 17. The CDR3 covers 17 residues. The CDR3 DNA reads TGCAGTGCTAGAAACAGAGGACAGGAGTGGGTCTTGTATGGCTACACCTTC. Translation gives CSARNRGQEWVLYGYTF.

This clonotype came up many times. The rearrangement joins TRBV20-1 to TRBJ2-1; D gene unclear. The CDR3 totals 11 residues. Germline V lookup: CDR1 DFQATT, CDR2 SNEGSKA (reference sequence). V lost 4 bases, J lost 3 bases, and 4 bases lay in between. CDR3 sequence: CSANFYNEQFF. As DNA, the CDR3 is TGCAGTGCTAACTTCTACAATGAGCAGTTCTTC.

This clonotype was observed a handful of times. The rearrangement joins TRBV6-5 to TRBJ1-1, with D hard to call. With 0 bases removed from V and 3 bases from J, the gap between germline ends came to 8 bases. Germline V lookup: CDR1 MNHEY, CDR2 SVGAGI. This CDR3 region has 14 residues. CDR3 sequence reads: CASSYSKTYTEAFF. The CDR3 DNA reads TGTGCCAGCAGTTACTCGAAGACTTACACTGAAGCTTTCTTT.

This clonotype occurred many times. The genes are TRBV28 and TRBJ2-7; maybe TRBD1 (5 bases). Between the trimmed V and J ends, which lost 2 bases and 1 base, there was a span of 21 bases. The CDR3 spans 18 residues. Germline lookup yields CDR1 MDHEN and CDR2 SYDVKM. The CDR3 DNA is TGTGCCAGCAGTTTACTACTCAAGGGGCCGGGCACTTCCTACGAGCAGTACTTC. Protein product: CASSLLLKGPGTSYEQYF.

The CDR3 DNA reads as TGTGCCAGCAGCCAACCATATCACAGGGTAGTGGGGGCCAACGTCCTGACTTTC. This encodes CASSQPYHRVVGANVLTF. The chain carries TRBV3-1 and TRBJ2-6; D may be TRBD1 (6 bases). Germline CDR1 reads LGHDT; CDR2 reads YNNKEL (reference sequence). With 2 bases removed from V and 4 bases from J, the gap between germline ends came to 18 bases. The CDR3 is 18 residues long. Together with reference TRBV3-1 and TRBJ2-6, the CDR3 gives the full variable domain: DTAVSQTPKYLVTQMGNDKSIKCEQNLGHDTMYWYKQDSKKFLKIMFSYNNKELIINETVPNRFSPKSPDKAHLNLHINSLELGDSAVYFCASSQPYHRVVGANVLTFGAGSRLTVL.

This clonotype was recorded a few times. CDR3 sequence reads: CASSRQVGNTGELFF. DNA of the CDR3: TGTGCCAGCAGTCGGCAGGTGGGGAACACCGGGGAGCTGTTTTTT. The V gene is TRBV12-3 or TRBV12-4, the J gene TRBJ2-2; D is undetermined. This CDR3 spans 15 amino acids. V was cut by 5 bases and J by 1 base, with 11 bases left in between.

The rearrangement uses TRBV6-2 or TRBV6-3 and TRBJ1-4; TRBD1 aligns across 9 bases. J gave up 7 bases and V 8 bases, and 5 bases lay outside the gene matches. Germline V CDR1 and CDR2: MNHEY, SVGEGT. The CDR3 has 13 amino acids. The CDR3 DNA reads TGTGCCAGCCGAACAGGGGGCCGTGAAAAACTGTTTTTT. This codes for CASRTGGREKLFF.

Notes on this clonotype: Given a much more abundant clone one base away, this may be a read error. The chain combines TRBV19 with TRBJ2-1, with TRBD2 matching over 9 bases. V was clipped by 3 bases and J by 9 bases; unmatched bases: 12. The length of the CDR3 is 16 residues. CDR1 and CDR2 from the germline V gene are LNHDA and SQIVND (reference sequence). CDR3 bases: TGTGCCAGTAGTATCGGTCGGACTAGCGAGAGATCTGAGCAGTTCTTC. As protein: CASSIGRTSERSEQFF. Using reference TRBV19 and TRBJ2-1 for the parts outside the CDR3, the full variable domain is DGGITQSPKYLFRKEGQNVTLSCEQNLNHDAMYWYRQDPGQGLRLIYYSQIVNDFQKGDIAEGYSVSREKKESFPLTVTSAQKNPTAFYLCASSIGRTSERSEQFFGPGTRLTVL.

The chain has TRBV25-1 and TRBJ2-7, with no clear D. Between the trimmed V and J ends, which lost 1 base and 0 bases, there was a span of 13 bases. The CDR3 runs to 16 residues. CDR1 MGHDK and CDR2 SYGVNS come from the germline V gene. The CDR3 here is CASSESTAIDSYEQYF. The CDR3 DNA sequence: TGTGCCAGCAGTGAATCAACAGCGATAGACTCCTACGAGCAGTACTTC.